Presented here are 20 T cell receptor beta chains from one specimen sequenced in a study of cytotoxic CD8 clonotypes in ibrutinib-treated CLL. Profiling relied on immunoSEQ multiplex PCR, and the TCRdb table lists in-frame clones only, not all of them. The sample lists a few hundred thousand clones, 60% to 75% seen once, with approximately 15% in the top ten. Sample: PBMCs, taken after 24 months of ibrutinib treatment. These receptors originate from a human donor with chronic lymphocytic leukemia.

J is TRBJ2-3 and V is TRBV28; no definite D call. Germline V gives CDR1 MDHEN, CDR2 SYDVKM. The V and J ends lost 5 bases and 0 bases respectively, with 12 bases between them. The CDR3 is 15 amino acids. CDR3 sequence reads: CASSPEYLSTDTQYF. DNA for the CDR3: TGTGCCAGCAGTCCGGAGTATCTTAGCACAGATACGCAGTATTTT.

This clone was seen more than once but under ten times. This sequence joins TRBV7-3 and TRBJ2-2; D possibly corresponds to TRBD2 (5 bases). The CDR3 covers 13 residues. V was cut by 2 bases and J by 6 bases, with 7 bases left in between. Germline V lookup: CDR1 SGHTA, CDR2 FQGTGA. CDR3 nucleotide sequence: TGTGCCAGCAGCTTAGCGGGTGCCGGGGAGCTGTTTTTT. It encodes CASSLAGAGELFF.

This clone was recorded once. The chain is built from TRBV28 and TRBJ2-7; 9 bases map to TRBD2. With 6 bases clipped from V and 5 bases from J, the junction kept 11 bases outside the gene matches. The CDR3 length is 15 residues. Germline V lookup: CDR1 MDHEN, CDR2 SYDVKM. CDR3 in amino acids: CASRPGGTSIHEQYF. DNA for the CDR3: TGTGCCAGCAGGCCTGGCGGGACTAGCATCCACGAGCAGTACTTC.

V gene TRBV27 combines with J gene TRBJ2-1; 13 bases are shared with TRBD2. Germline V gives CDR1 MNHEY, CDR2 SMNVEV (reference sequence). Trimming removed 10 bases from V and 4 bases from J; junction bases left unmatched: 7. The CDR3 is 15 amino acids. The CDR3 DNA is TGTGCCACCGGACGGACTAGCGGGAGTTACAATGAGCAGTTCTTC. Its protein is CATGRTSGSYNEQFF.

This chain joins TRBV7-3 and TRBJ2-3, with no clear D. The CDR3 covers 14 residues. The germline V gene encodes CDR1 SGHTA and CDR2 FQGTGA. V dropped 4 bases and J dropped 4 bases, with 12 bases sitting between them. CDR3 nucleotides: TGTGCCAGCAGCTCTGGAGCCTTCCCAGATACGCAGTATTTT. It specifies CASSSGAFPDTQYF.

This clone was counted only a few times. The chain combines TRBV18 with TRBJ2-3, with a possible D match to TRBD2 (5 bases). Looked up from germline, CDR1 is KGHSH and CDR2 is LQKENI. The CDR3 covers 15 residues. Trimming took 3 bases from V and 0 from J, leaving 10 bases between them. The CDR3 is CASSPWEKSTDTQYF. CDR3 coding DNA: TGTGCCAGCTCACCGTGGGAGAAAAGCACAGATACGCAGTATTTT.

The chain uses TRBV5-6 and TRBJ2-5; D might be TRBD2 (5 bases). The CDR3 runs 14 residues. Germline CDR1 and CDR2: SGHDT and YYEEEE. Trimming cost V 2 bases and J 5 bases, with 13 bases left between them. The CDR3 loop reads CASSFQRGSETQYF. The DNA for the CDR3 is TGTGCCAGCAGCTTTCAACGGGGATCGGAGACCCAGTACTTC.

The chain is built from TRBV11-3 and TRBJ2-2; D unclear. The CDR3 is made up of 15 amino acids. Germline V gene data show CDR1 as SGHNT and CDR2 as YENEEA. V lost 1 base, J lost 1 base, and 7 bases lay in between. The CDR3: CASSLGAMNTGELFF. CDR3 DNA: TGTGCCAGCAGCTTAGGAGCGATGAACACCGGGGAGCTGTTTTTT. The full variable domain, in which reference TRBV11-3 and TRBJ2-2 provide the parts outside the CDR3, is EAGVVQSPRYKIIEKKQPVAFWCNPISGHNTLYWYLQNLGQGPELLIRYENEEAVDDSQLPKDRFSAERLKGVDSTLKIQPAELGDSAVYLCASSLGAMNTGELFFGEGSRLTVL.

A few counts support this clone. The V and J genes are TRBV29-1 and TRBJ1-3; D is possibly TRBD1 (6 bases). The CDR3 has 12 residues. CDR1 is SQVTM, CDR2 ANQGSEA, per germline. V lost 5 bases and J 4 bases, leaving 9 bases between the germline ends. DNA of the CDR3: TGCAGCGTTCGGACAGACGGAAACACCATATATTTT. It is translated as CSVRTDGNTIYF.

The chain has TRBV6-5 and TRBJ1-2; D gene unclear. The CDR3 loop spans 14 amino acids. V was cut by 0 bases and J by 4 bases, with 9 bases left in between. The germline gives CDR1 MNHEY, CDR2 SVGAGI. The CDR3 is CASSYSTESYGYTF. CDR3 coding DNA: TGTGCCAGCAGTTACTCGACGGAGAGCTATGGCTACACCTTC.

The chain joins TRBV4-2 to TRBJ2-2; no definite D call. The CDR3 is 14 amino acids. V lost 1 base and J 8 bases, leaving 11 bases between the germline ends. Germline lookup yields CDR1 LGHNA and CDR2 YNFKEQ. The CDR3 region is CASSQGEETGELFF. CDR3 coding DNA: TGTGCCAGCAGCCAAGGAGAGGAGACAGGGGAGCTGTTTTTT.

This rearrangement joins TRBV7-9 to TRBJ2-7; 10 nucleotides line up with TRBD2. In germline, CDR1 is SEHNR, CDR2 FQNEAQ (reference sequence). The CDR3 consists of 13 residues. The CDR3 is CASRLAGVHEQYF. For the CDR3, the DNA is TGTGCTAGCCGCCTAGCGGGAGTACACGAGCAGTACTTC.

The chain links TRBV27 to TRBJ2-2; 7 bases agree with TRBD2. J lost 2 bases, V lost 4 bases, and 10 bases had no gene match. CDR3 length: 17 residues. Germline V lookup: CDR1 MNHEY, CDR2 SMNVEV (reference sequence). As DNA, the CDR3 is TGTGCCAGCAGTTCCCCCGTGGGGGGGACCAACACCGGGGAGCTGTTTTTT. This gives the protein CASSSPVGGTNTGELFF.

This chain links TRBV13 with TRBJ2-7; a weak D match, TRBD2 (5 bases). The V gene lost 4 bases and the J gene lost 3 bases, with 10 bases spanning the gap. The CDR3 totals 13 residues. Germline CDR1 and CDR2: PRHDT and FYEKMQ (reference sequence). The DNA for the CDR3 is TGTGCCAGCAGCTCCGGACTCAGCTACGAGCAGTACTTC. Translating it yields CASSSGLSYEQYF. Combining the CDR3 with reference TRBV13 and TRBJ2-7 gives the whole variable domain AAGVIQSPRHLIKEKRETATLKCYPIPRHDTVYWYQQGPGQDPQFLISFYEKMQSDKGSIPDRFSAQQFSDYHSELNMSSLELGDSALYFCASSSGLSYEQYFGPGTRLTVT.

This clone was seen only a few times. The chain couples TRBV7-2 to TRBJ1-4; D gene unclear. Germline loops: CDR1 SGHTA, CDR2 FQGNSA. CDR3 size: 14 residues. Trimming took off 5 bases at V and 8 bases at J, with 15 bases between the two ends. For the CDR3, the DNA is TGTGCCAGCAGCCAGAGGCAGGCGGGGGAAAAACTGTTTTTT. Translating it yields CASSQRQAGEKLFF.

The genes are TRBV6-6 and TRBJ1-1; D may be TRBD1 (5 bases). Trimming took 5 bases from V and 3 from J, leaving 19 bases between them. Germline CDR1 reads MNHNY; CDR2 reads SVGAGI (reference sequence). There are 16 residues in the CDR3. CDR3 region: CASSPRDGWAYTEAFF. The CDR3 region has the DNA TGTGCCAGCAGTCCACGGGACGGGTGGGCCTACACTGAAGCTTTCTTT.

The chain links TRBV28 to TRBJ2-2, with 9 bases lining up with TRBD2. J gave up 2 bases and V 4 bases, and 5 bases lay outside the gene matches. The CDR3 totals 16 residues. CDR1 is MDHEN, CDR2 SYDVKM, per germline. CDR3 in amino acids: CASSSPAGGNTGELFF. The CDR3, as DNA: TGTGCCAGCAGTTCTCCAGCGGGAGGCAACACCGGGGAGCTGTTTTTT.

V gene TRBV7-9 combines with J gene TRBJ2-1; 9 bases fit TRBD2. Germline CDR1 reads SEHNR; CDR2 reads FQNEAQ (reference sequence). This CDR3 region has 16 residues. Trimming removed 1 base from V and 7 bases from J; junction bases left unmatched: 8. The CDR3: CASSLDGGRVLNEQFF. The CDR3 DNA is TGTGCCAGCAGCTTAGACGGCGGGAGGGTCTTGAATGAGCAGTTCTTC.

The gene calls are TRBV19 and TRBJ2-1; TRBD2 matches at 7 bases. CDR3 size: 13 residues. Germline V gene data show CDR1 as LNHDA and CDR2 as SQIVND (reference sequence). The J segment lost 5 bases and the V segment lost 10 bases, leaving 8 bases of the junction unmatched. The CDR3 here is CATNRDYNNEQFF. As DNA, the CDR3 is TGTGCCACCAACCGGGACTACAACAATGAGCAGTTCTTC.

This clone was seen more than once but under ten times. J is TRBJ1-2 and V is TRBV29-1; no firm D call. This CDR3 has 12 residues. V lost 4 bases and J lost 6, with 12 bases in between. Germline V gene lookup returns CDR1 SQVTM and CDR2 ANQGSEA. This CDR3 reads CSVADPSHGYTF. CDR3 nucleotide sequence: TGCAGCGTTGCGGACCCCTCCCATGGCTACACCTTC.